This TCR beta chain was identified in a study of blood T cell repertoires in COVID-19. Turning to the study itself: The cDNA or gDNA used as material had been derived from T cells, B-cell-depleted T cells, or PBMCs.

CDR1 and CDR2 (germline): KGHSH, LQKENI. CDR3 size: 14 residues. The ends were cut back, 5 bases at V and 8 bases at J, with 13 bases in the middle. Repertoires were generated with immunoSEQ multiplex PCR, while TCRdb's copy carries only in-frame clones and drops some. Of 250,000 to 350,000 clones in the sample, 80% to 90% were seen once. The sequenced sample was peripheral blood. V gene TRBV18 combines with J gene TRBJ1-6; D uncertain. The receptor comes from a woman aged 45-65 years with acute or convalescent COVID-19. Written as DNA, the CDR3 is TGTGCCAGCTCAGGAGGGATGGGCGATTCACCCCTCCACTTT. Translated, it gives CASSGGMGDSPLHF.